These 28 T cell receptor beta chains were all obtained from the same sample, sequenced in a study of Graves' ophthalmopathy and Graves' hyperthyroidism. CDR3 regions of TCR beta were amplified from RNA transcripts. HTBI-primed RT-PCR formed the first round, and a multiplex PCR formed the second. In TCRdb, the multiplex PCR reads were re-called with MiXCR into one record per CDR3 protein. The sample carries about 740,000 distinct CDR3 sequences, 40% recorded once. The sample taken for sequencing was peripheral blood. These receptors originate from an adult man with Graves' ophthalmopathy.

The rearrangement links TRBV27 to TRBJ1-1, with D hard to call. Germline CDR1 is MNHEY and CDR2 is SMNVEV (reference sequence). The CDR3 has 14 amino acids. V was clipped by 6 bases and J by 9 bases, with 20 bases between them. CDR3 coding DNA: TGTGCCAGCAGAAGAGACGGATTGGCGGCTAAAGCTTTCTTT. Its protein is CASRRDGLAAKAFF.

In this sample, this clonotype turned up many times. The CDR3 sequence: CASRPAGRNYGYTF. CDR3 sequence (DNA): TGTGCCAGCAGGCCAGCAGGGCGCAACTATGGCTACACCTTC. The chain is built from TRBV25-1 and TRBJ1-2; D perhaps matches TRBD1 (5 bases). From germline, CDR1 is MGHDK and CDR2 SYGVNS. CDR3 size: 14 residues. Trimming took 6 bases from V and 2 from J, leaving 13 bases between them.

This clonotype occurred many times. The CDR3 nucleotides read TGCAGCGTTGCCCAATATCGGGACGGATCAGCTAACTATGGCTACACCTTC. Translated, it gives CSVAQYRDGSANYGYTF. This sequence joins TRBV29-1 and TRBJ1-2; a possible D gene is TRBD1 (5 bases). The CDR3 sequence is 17 residues long. CDR1 is SQVTM, CDR2 ANQGSEA, per germline. Trimming stripped 4 bases from V and 0 bases from J, with 21 bases between.

The chain combines TRBV12-3 or TRBV12-4 with TRBJ1-1; 8 bases map to TRBD1. With 5 bases clipped from V and 5 bases from J, the junction kept 13 bases outside the gene matches. The CDR3 extends over 16 amino acids. CDR3 residues: CASSHLQGVWETEAFF. The CDR3 DNA follows: TGTGCCAGCAGTCATTTACAGGGGGTATGGGAAACTGAAGCTTTCTTT.

This clonotype was counted ten times or more. The V call is TRBV7-3, the J call TRBJ2-6; 12 nucleotides line up with TRBD1. CDR3 size: 18 residues. V dropped 2 bases and J dropped 2; count of bases not matched to a gene: 4. Germline-derived CDR1 and CDR2 are SGHTA and FQGTGA. The CDR3 DNA reads as TGTGCCAGCAGCTTATTGGGGACAGGGGGCGCTGGGGCCAACGTCCTGACTTTC. The encoded protein is CASSLLGTGGAGANVLTF.

This clonotype was seen only a few times. The chain joins TRBV2 to TRBJ2-5, with D perhaps matching TRBD2 (6 bases). The CDR3 is 17 amino acids. Between the trimmed V and J ends, which lost 2 bases and 4 bases, there was a span of 20 bases. CDR1 and CDR2 (germline): SNHLY, FYNNEI. CDR3 coding DNA: TGTGCCAGCAGTGAACTACCAGGAGGGCTGAACGGAGAGACCCAGTACTTC. Protein: CASSELPGGLNGETQYF.

This sequence joins TRBV7-9 and TRBJ2-7; 11 nucleotides line up with TRBD1. Germline trimming cut 3 bases from V and 1 base from J; bases unmatched to any gene: 5. The germline CDR1 and CDR2 sequences are SEHNR and FQNEAQ (reference sequence). The CDR3 runs 16 residues. The CDR3 region is CASSLGTGGTSYEQYF. In DNA, the CDR3 is TGTGCCAGCAGCTTGGGGACAGGGGGTACGTCCTACGAGCAGTACTTC.

The J gene is TRBJ1-5, the V gene TRBV2; TRBD1 agrees at 7 bases. The junction had 9 bases not matched to a gene; V was cut back by 6 bases and J by 4 bases. From germline, CDR1 is SNHLY and CDR2 FYNNEI. The CDR3 has 15 residues. This CDR3 is CASRLTGANNQPQHF. CDR3 DNA sequence: TGTGCCAGCAGATTAACAGGGGCGAATAATCAGCCCCAGCATTTT.

This clonotype was counted a few times. This chain links TRBV10-3 with TRBJ2-7; a possible D gene is TRBD1 (5 bases). With 6 bases removed from V and 5 bases from J, the gap between germline ends came to 20 bases. The germline CDR1 and CDR2 sequences are ENHRY and SYGVKD. The CDR3 consists of 15 residues. The CDR3 reads CAISEILRGRHEQYF. The DNA for the CDR3 is TGTGCCATCAGCGAGATCCTAAGGGGTCGCCACGAGCAGTACTTC.

This chain links TRBV20-1 with TRBJ1-5; a weak D match, TRBD1 (6 bases). The V end lost 3 bases, the J end lost 7 bases, and 10 bases lay between the germline ends. The CDR3 loop spans 12 amino acids. Germline values: CDR1 DFQATT, CDR2 SNEGSKA (reference sequence). The CDR3 DNA follows: TGCAGTGCTAGTAAGGGGGGACAGCCCCAGCATTTT. It encodes CSASKGGQPQHF.

CDR3 in amino acids: CASSDSAGEVSPLHF. DNA for the CDR3: TGTGCCAGCAGTGATAGTGCCGGGGAGGTTTCACCCCTCCACTTT. This rearrangement joins TRBV25-1 to TRBJ1-6, with D unclear. The CDR3 totals 15 residues. Between the trimmed V and J ends, which lost 3 bases and 9 bases, there was a span of 15 bases. The germline CDR1 and CDR2 sequences are MGHDK and SYGVNS. The entire variable domain, with the rest obtained from reference TRBV25-1 and TRBJ1-6, is as follows: EADIYQTPRYLVIGTGKKITLECSQTMGHDKMYWYQQDPGMELHLIHYSYGVNSTEKGDLSSESTVSRIRTEHFPLTLESARPSHTSQYLCASSDSAGEVSPLHFGNGTRLTVT.

The V and J genes are TRBV7-2 and TRBJ2-3; a weak D match, TRBD2 (5 bases). The CDR3 has 16 residues. Trimming stripped 3 bases from V and 0 bases from J, with 13 bases between. CDR1 is SGHTA and CDR2 is FQGNSA in the germline V gene. The CDR3 DNA sequence: TGTGCCAGCAGCTTCGAGGAGGCAGCTAGCACAGATACGCAGTATTTT. The encoded protein is CASSFEEAASTDTQYF.

This clonotype showed up just a few times. This rearrangement joins TRBV24-1 to TRBJ2-5, with a weak D call TRBD2 (5 bases). Germline V gene sequence: CDR1 KGHDR, CDR2 SFDVKD. The CDR3 extends over 14 amino acids. V dropped 4 bases and J dropped 5 bases, with 13 bases sitting between them. The CDR3 sequence: CATSEGRRGETQYF. DNA for the CDR3: TGTGCCACCAGTGAGGGCCGTCGAGGGGAGACCCAGTACTTC.

This clonotype was observed a handful of times. V usage is TRBV7-9 and J usage is TRBJ1-5; D is possibly TRBD1 (5 bases). Germline values: CDR1 SEHNR, CDR2 FQNEAQ (reference sequence). The CDR3 loop spans 15 amino acids. V was clipped by 5 bases and J by 5 bases, with 16 bases between them. The CDR3 bases are TGTGCCAGCAGCCAAGTCCCAGGGTGGGATCAGCCCCAGCATTTT. Its protein is CASSQVPGWDQPQHF.

V and J are TRBV25-1 and TRBJ1-2, with unresolved D. This CDR3 comprises 14 residues. Germline CDR1 and CDR2: MGHDK and SYGVNS. Trimming shortened V by 8 bases and J by 1 base, and 14 bases separated the two germline ends. Here the CDR3 reads CASLMARDNYGYTF. CDR3 in DNA: TGTGCCAGCTTAATGGCACGGGATAACTATGGCTACACCTTC.

J is TRBJ1-2 and V is TRBV15; D perhaps matches TRBD1 (5 bases). V was trimmed by 5 bases and J by 3 bases, leaving 19 bases between them. In germline, CDR1 is LNHNV, CDR2 YYDKDF (reference sequence). The CDR3 sequence is 16 residues long. The CDR3 region is CATSAGRKPEDYGYTF. The DNA of the CDR3 is TGTGCCACCAGCGCGGGACGCAAACCTGAAGACTATGGCTACACCTTC. Drawing the rest from reference TRBV15 and TRBJ1-2, the complete variable domain is DAMVIQNPRYQVTQFGKPVTLSCSQTLNHNVMYWYQQKSSQAPKLLFHYYDKDFNNEADTPDNFQSRRPNTSFCFLDIRSPGLGDTAMYLCATSAGRKPEDYGYTFGSGTRLTVV.

The chain joins TRBV2 to TRBJ1-1, with a weak D call TRBD1 (5 bases). The CDR3 contains 15 residues. V lost 5 bases, J lost 6 bases, and 19 bases lay in between. CDR1 is SNHLY, CDR2 FYNNEI, per germline. The CDR3 DNA reads TGTGCCAGCAGTCCCTTGGCGGGGCTCGCGGCTGAAGCTTTCTTT. Its translation is CASSPLAGLAAEAFF. The entire variable domain, with the rest obtained from reference TRBV2 and TRBJ1-1, is as follows: EPEVTQTPSHQVTQMGQEVILRCVPISNHLYFYWYRQILGQKVEFLVSFYNNEISEKSEIFDDQFSVERPDGSNFTLKIRSTKLEDSAMYFCASSPLAGLAAEAFFGQGTRLTVV.

This clonotype occurred many times. The genes are TRBV10-3 and TRBJ2-7; unclear D gene. Per germline, CDR1 ENHRY and CDR2 SYGVKD. The CDR3 length is 13 residues. V gave up 2 bases and J gave up 7 bases, with 12 bases separating them. CDR3: CAISEVAGLEQYF. The CDR3 DNA reads TGTGCCATCAGTGAGGTCGCTGGCCTAGAGCAGTACTTC.

This clonotype was detected many times. The V and J genes are TRBV6-5 and TRBJ2-5; D uncertain. The CDR3 length is 15 residues. Germline V gives CDR1 MNHEY, CDR2 SVGAGI. Deletions cut 5 bases from V and 5 bases from J, with 18 bases between. CDR3 DNA sequence: TGTGCCAGCAGTCCCGACATGGAGTCGGTGGAGACCCAGTACTTC. Amino acids: CASSPDMESVETQYF.

The genes are TRBV29-1 and TRBJ2-5; possible D gene TRBD2, 6 bases. This CDR3 contains 14 residues. Trimming left V 6 bases short and J 2 bases short, with 16 bases between. The germline V gene encodes CDR1 SQVTM and CDR2 ANQGSEA. The CDR3 coding sequence is TGCAGCGTAGTACAAGGCGGGACGCAAGAGACCCAGTACTTC. This gives the protein CSVVQGGTQETQYF.

The chain joins TRBV2 to TRBJ2-2; tentative D call: TRBD2 (7 bases). This CDR3 spans 15 amino acids. V was clipped by 6 bases and J by 3 bases, with 14 bases between them. Germline V gives CDR1 SNHLY, CDR2 FYNNEI. The CDR3 DNA follows: TGTGCCAGCAGATTGGGGGCGGGAGACACCGGGGAGCTGTTTTTT. It specifies CASRLGAGDTGELFF. Combining the CDR3 with reference TRBV2 and TRBJ2-2 gives the whole variable domain EPEVTQTPSHQVTQMGQEVILRCVPISNHLYFYWYRQILGQKVEFLVSFYNNEISEKSEIFDDQFSVERPDGSNFTLKIRSTKLEDSAMYFCASRLGAGDTGELFFGEGSRLTVL.

This clonotype was recorded a few times. The CDR3 region has the DNA TGTGCCAGCAGTCCGTTGGACCGCATCTCGGGCAATCAGCCCCAGCATTTT. It yields the protein CASSPLDRISGNQPQHF. V usage is TRBV25-1 and J usage is TRBJ1-5; no clear D gene. V lost 5 bases to trimming and J lost 2 bases, with 19 bases between them. Germline loops: CDR1 MGHDK, CDR2 SYGVNS. This CDR3 has 17 residues.

This clonotype was seen a handful of times. The chain is built from TRBV7-2 and TRBJ1-5; D is ambiguous. Germline CDR1 and CDR2: SGHTA and FQGNSA. The CDR3 extends over 16 amino acids. Trimming shortened V by 2 bases and J by 6 bases, and 17 bases separated the two germline ends. CDR3 protein: CASSLRGRLWGQPQHF. CDR3 DNA sequence: TGTGCCAGCAGCTTACGAGGCAGGTTATGGGGTCAGCCCCAGCATTTT.

Note on this clonotype: The junction differs from germline at one of its ends, possibly a read error. The genes are TRBV12-3 or TRBV12-4 and TRBJ1-2, with TRBD1 matching over 9 bases. The CDR3 spans 14 residues. The CDR3, as DNA: TGTGCCAGCAGTGCCGGGACAGGGAACTATGGCTTCACCTTC. It encodes CASSAGTGNYGFTF.

This chain joins TRBV2 and TRBJ1-4; D is ambiguous. CDR3 size: 14 residues. V shed 2 bases and J shed 5 bases, with 9 bases lying between them. Germline lookup yields CDR1 SNHLY and CDR2 FYNNEI. The CDR3 DNA is TGTGCCAGCAGTGAACCTCAGAGAAATGAAAAACTGTTTTTT. Its protein product is CASSEPQRNEKLFF.

This clonotype was counted at least ten times. The genes are TRBV29-1 and TRBJ2-7; TRBD2 matches at 7 bases. The germline V gene has CDR1 SQVTM and CDR2 ANQGSEA. J lost 0 bases, V lost 2 bases, and 7 bases had no gene match. There are 15 residues in the CDR3. CDR3 DNA: TGCAGCGTTGAATTGGCTAGCGGTAGCTCCTACGAGCAGTACTTC. Its protein product is CSVELASGSSYEQYF.

This clonotype was detected only a few times. The V and J genes are TRBV20-1 and TRBJ2-7; TRBD2 matches at 10 bases. Germline CDR1 is DFQATT and CDR2 is SNEGSKA (reference sequence). After removal of 5 bases from V and 2 bases from J, the junction contained 9 bases not matched to a gene. CDR3 size: 15 residues. The CDR3 region is CSASRRTSGTYEQYF. Here the CDR3 DNA reads TGCAGTGCTTCACGACGGACTAGCGGCACCTACGAGCAGTACTTC.

The chain recombines TRBV7-6 with TRBJ1-5; D uncertain. Trimming removed 8 bases from V and 4 bases from J, with 21 bases in between. CDR1 SGHVS and CDR2 FNYEAQ come from the germline V gene. This CDR3 contains 16 residues. The CDR3 bases are TGTGCCAGCGGTACGGGAGCAGGACGGCGAAATCAGCCCCAGCATTTT. It encodes CASGTGAGRRNQPQHF. Full variable domain (missing parts from reference TRBV7-6 and TRBJ1-5): GAGVSQSPRYKVTKRGQDVALRCDPISGHVSLYWYRQALGQGPEFLTYFNYEAQQDKSGLPNDRFSAERPEGSISTLTIQRTEQRDSAMYRCASGTGAGRRNQPQHFGDGTRLSIL.